The 17 T cell receptor beta chains listed next were all sequenced from one sample in a study of post-analysis software for immune sequencing data. General study findings and limits: The five TRBV segments detected at higher frequency in patients than in controls included TRBV5-6, TRBV5-1 and TRBV20-1.

Antigens of these TCRs are unknown. TCR beta cDNA libraries included unique molecular identifiers. TCRdb recomputed calls from the PCR reads with MiXCR, one row per CDR3 protein. The sample includes about 810,000 distinct CDR3 sequences, approximately 53% seen only once; the top ten take approximately 4.5%. Specimen: blood. These receptors were taken from a girl aged 10-17 years with multiple sclerosis.

This clonotype has only a few counts. V gene TRBV5-6 combines with J gene TRBJ1-2, with D possibly matching TRBD1 (5 bases). CDR1 and CDR2 (germline): SGHDT, YYEEEE. The CDR3 consists of 15 residues. The V end was cut by 3 bases, the J end by 4 bases, with 16 bases between. CDR3 coding DNA: TGTGCCAGCAGCTATGATGACGACAGTCTCTATGGCTACACCTTC. Its protein is CASSYDDDSLYGYTF.

This clonotype was seen a few times. The rearrangement joins TRBV4-2 to TRBJ2-4; D is possibly TRBD2 (5 bases). The CDR3 is 18 amino acids. The V end lost 0 bases, the J end lost 6 bases, and 21 bases lay between the germline ends. In germline, CDR1 is LGHNA, CDR2 YNFKEQ. CDR3 in amino acids: CASSQDSIGTRAGNIQYF. In nucleotides, the CDR3 is TGTGCCAGCAGCCAAGATTCCATCGGCACTAGGGCCGGAAACATTCAGTACTTC.

The chain uses TRBV12-3 or TRBV12-4 and TRBJ2-1; 8 nucleotides match TRBD2. The CDR3 runs to 19 residues. V gave up 5 bases and J gave up 5 bases; unmatched junction bases: 20. Here the CDR3 reads CASSRAIGLAAGPNNEQFF. The CDR3 DNA reads as TGTGCCAGCAGTCGAGCGATAGGACTAGCAGCAGGGCCGAACAATGAGCAGTTCTTC.

This clonotype has only a few counts. The genes are TRBV10-3 and TRBJ1-2, with 7 bases identical to TRBD1. In germline, CDR1 is ENHRY, CDR2 SYGVKD. The CDR3 spans 14 residues. J gave up 2 bases and V 7 bases, and 7 bases lay outside the gene matches. CDR3 coding DNA: TGTGCCATCAATAAACAGGGGATCAACTATGGCTACACCTTC. This codes for CAINKQGINYGYTF.

The chain combines TRBV29-1 with TRBJ2-1; 7 bases map to TRBD2. The junction had 8 bases not matched to a gene; V was cut back by 2 bases and J by 4 bases. Germline CDR1 reads SQVTM; CDR2 reads ANQGSEA. There are 15 residues in the CDR3. The CDR3 bases are TGCAGCGTTGAACCCTGGGAGGGGCGGTACAATGAGCAGTTCTTC. Its translation is CSVEPWEGRYNEQFF.

The V call is TRBV5-1, the J call TRBJ2-7; D is undetermined. CDR3 length: 14 residues. Trimming stripped 0 bases from V and 6 bases from J, with 13 bases between. Germline V lookup: CDR1 SGHRS, CDR2 YFSETQ. DNA of the CDR3: TGCGCCAGCAGCTTGGAGGCAGGTGTTTCCGAGCAGTACTTC. This translates into CASSLEAGVSEQYF.

This clonotype showed up just a few times. V gene TRBV4-1 combines with J gene TRBJ2-3, with D perhaps matching TRBD2 (5 bases). From germline, CDR1 is MGHRA and CDR2 YSYEKL. This CDR3 has 14 residues. Trimming shortened V by 2 bases and J by 7 bases, and 13 bases separated the two germline ends. In nucleotides, the CDR3 is TGCGCCAGCAGCCAAAGGACGGGGATAAATACGCAGTATTTT. The encoded protein is CASSQRTGINTQYF.

The rearrangement links TRBV7-9 to TRBJ2-1, with D maybe TRBD1 (7 bases). Trimming shortened V by 1 base and J by 4 bases, and 14 bases separated the two germline ends. The CDR3 has 16 amino acids. Germline values: CDR1 SEHNR, CDR2 FQNEAQ (reference sequence). The CDR3 protein is CASSLGSRGEYNEQFF. For the CDR3, the DNA is TGTGCCAGCAGCTTAGGGTCCAGGGGGGAGTACAATGAGCAGTTCTTC.

This clonotype was seen a few times. The CDR3 loop is CSVTGVGTEYEQYF. DNA for the CDR3: TGCAGCGTTACGGGGGTAGGGACAGAGTATGAGCAGTACTTC. This chain links TRBV29-1 with TRBJ2-7, with D possibly TRBD1 on 7 matching bases. The germline CDR1 and CDR2 sequences are SQVTM and ANQGSEA. Trimming left V 5 bases short and J 7 bases short, with 21 bases between. This CDR3 is 14 amino acids long.

The chain recombines TRBV15 with TRBJ2-1; D may correspond to TRBD1 or TRBD2 (5 bases each). V lost 6 bases, J lost 7 bases, and 19 bases lay in between. Germline CDR1 reads LNHNV; CDR2 reads YYDKDF (reference sequence). This CDR3 has 15 amino acids. The CDR3 DNA follows: TGTGCCACCAGTCTCAGGTTGAGTGGGGGTAATGAGCAGTTCTTC. Residues: CATSLRLSGGNEQFF.

The genes are TRBV20-1 and TRBJ2-3; 7 nucleotides align to TRBD2. The germline V gene has CDR1 DFQATT and CDR2 SNEGSKA (reference sequence). The CDR3 contains 14 residues. J was trimmed by 0 bases and V by 8 bases; bases with no gene match: 8. CDR3 nucleotide sequence: TGCAGTTATCCCCGGCGGGGGAGCACAGATACGCAGTATTTT. It yields the protein CSYPRRGSTDTQYF.

Only a few counts were recorded for this clonotype. For the CDR3, the DNA is TGTGCCAGCACCCGGGACAGGGGGAACACTGAAGCTTTCTTT. Translating gives CASTRDRGNTEAFF. The V gene is TRBV7-9, the J gene TRBJ1-1; the match to TRBD1 covers 10 bases. V was clipped by 7 bases and J by 1 base; unmatched bases: 3. The germline CDR1 and CDR2 sequences are SEHNR and FQNEAQ (reference sequence). The CDR3 is 14 residues long.

This chain links TRBV12-3 or TRBV12-4 with TRBJ1-2; D unresolved. The length of the CDR3 is 16 residues. V lost 2 bases and J lost 0, with 13 bases in between. The CDR3 loop is CASSLLFRGANYGYTF. The CDR3 DNA is TGTGCCAGCAGTTTACTGTTCCGGGGAGCTAACTATGGCTACACCTTC.

This clonotype was seen more than once but under ten times. The rearrangement uses TRBV5-1 and TRBJ2-5, with TRBD2 identical over 8 bases. This CDR3 region has 14 residues. Germline CDR1 is SGHRS and CDR2 is YFSETQ. V was clipped by 4 bases and J by 2 bases; unmatched bases: 4. The DNA of the CDR3 is TGCGCCAGCAGCCCCGAGCGGGAGCAAGAGACCCAGTACTTC. Residues: CASSPEREQETQYF.

The chain links TRBV5-1 to TRBJ1-2, with D unresolved. CDR1 and CDR2 from the germline V gene are SGHRS and YFSETQ. This CDR3 comprises 12 residues. V lost 5 bases to trimming and J lost 9 bases, with 14 bases between them. CDR3 sequence reads: CASRKVVGRYTF. Written as DNA, the CDR3 is TGCGCCAGCAGAAAAGTCGTAGGGCGCTACACCTTC. Complete variable domain (other parts from reference TRBV5-1 and TRBJ1-2): KAGVTQTPRYLIKTRGQQVTLSCSPISGHRSVSWYQQTPGQGLQFLFEYFSETQRNKGNFPGRFSGRQFSNSRSEMNVSTLELGDSALYLCASRKVVGRYTFGSGTRLTVV.

The chain couples TRBV28 to TRBJ1-5; 8 bases agree with TRBD1. The CDR3 covers 16 residues. Germline trimming cut 4 bases from V and 4 bases from J; bases unmatched to any gene: 9. CDR1 is MDHEN, CDR2 SYDVKM, per germline. CDR3 residues: CASSSPMTGENQPQHF. The DNA for the CDR3 is TGTGCCAGCAGTTCCCCAATGACAGGGGAAAATCAGCCCCAGCATTTT.

V is TRBV7-2 and J is TRBJ1-5; D is uncertain. V shed 3 bases and J shed 5 bases, with 11 bases lying between them. Germline V gene lookup returns CDR1 SGHTA and CDR2 FQGNSA. This CDR3 contains 14 residues. CDR3 sequence: CASSFSLGDQPQHF. CDR3 bases: TGTGCCAGCAGCTTCTCCCTTGGAGATCAGCCCCAGCATTTT.